These 18 T cell receptor beta chains share one sample of origin, sequenced in a study of blood T cells in healthy people across ages. The second PCR ran 7 to 11 cycles with a sample-barcoded 5' primer and J-beta primers. TCRdb itself ran the 5' RACE reads through MiXCR, one entry per CDR3 protein. There are 650,000 to 950,000 distinct CDR3 sequences in the sample; 44% occur only once, and about a fifth lies in the top ten. Sequencing was performed on blood. These receptors were obtained from a man in his sixties in good health.

This clonotype turned up a few times. V and J are TRBV13 and TRBJ2-1, with D maybe TRBD2 (7 bases). The germline CDR1 and CDR2 sequences are PRHDT and FYEKMQ (reference sequence). There are 13 residues in the CDR3. V was shortened by 6 bases and J by 6 bases, with 12 bases between the two germline ends. This chain's CDR3 is CASRLGGVNEQFF. The CDR3 DNA reads TGTGCCAGCAGACTAGGGGGGGTCAATGAGCAGTTCTTC.

The genes are TRBV28 and TRBJ2-1, with 10 bases that match TRBD2. This CDR3 is built from 13 residues. Germline trimming cut 7 bases from V and 9 bases from J; bases unmatched to any gene: 6. Germline V gene lookup returns CDR1 MDHEN and CDR2 SYDVKM. The CDR3 sequence: CASKASGGSEQFF. CDR3 sequence (DNA): TGTGCCAGCAAGGCTAGCGGGGGTAGTGAGCAGTTCTTC. Looking up the rest from reference TRBV28 and TRBJ2-1 gives the full variable domain: DVKVTQSSRYLVKRTGEKVFLECVQDMDHENMFWYRQDPGLGLRLIYFSYDVKMKEKGDIPEGYSVSREKKERFSLILESASTNQTSMYLCASKASGGSEQFFGPGTRLTVL.

The table lists this clonotype with a few counts. The CDR3 region is CASSLALHYEQYF. The CDR3 DNA is TGTGCCAGCAGCTTAGCCCTACACTACGAGCAGTACTTC. The genes are TRBV7-6 and TRBJ2-7; D is unclear. CDR1 and CDR2 (germline): SGHVS, FNYEAQ. The CDR3 loop spans 13 amino acids. With 0 bases removed from V and 3 bases from J, the gap between germline ends came to 6 bases. Full variable domain (outside the CDR3, taken from reference TRBV7-6 and TRBJ2-7): GAGVSQSPRYKVTKRGQDVALRCDPISGHVSLYWYRQALGQGPEFLTYFNYEAQQDKSGLPNDRFSAERPEGSISTLTIQRTEQRDSAMYRCASSLALHYEQYFGPGTRLTVT.

The rearrangement links TRBV7-2 to TRBJ2-2; D possibly corresponds to TRBD2 (7 bases). Looked up from germline, CDR1 is SGHTA and CDR2 is FQGNSA. V was shortened by 5 bases and J by 4 bases, with 17 bases between the two germline ends. The CDR3 covers 16 residues. Here the CDR3 DNA reads TGTGCCAGCAGCCCTCGTGGGGGGGCCTTCACCGGGGAGCTGTTTTTT. Translation: CASSPRGGAFTGELFF.

The chain uses TRBV20-1 and TRBJ2-5; 9 bases line up with TRBD1. This CDR3 has 13 residues. The junction had 4 bases not matched to a gene; V was cut back by 4 bases and J by 4 bases. The germline CDR1 and CDR2 sequences are DFQATT and SNEGSKA (reference sequence). CDR3 bases: TGCAGTGCTATCACAGGGGGCCGAGAGACCCAGTACTTC. Its protein is CSAITGGRETQYF.

The chain employs TRBV4-3 and TRBJ1-2; 10 bases line up with TRBD1. V shed 2 bases and J 8 bases; nucleotides not matched to a gene: 8. The CDR3 length is 15 residues. From germline, CDR1 is LGHNA and CDR2 YSLEER. The CDR3 loop reads CASSQLGQGPGGYTF. The CDR3 nucleotides are TGCGCCAGCAGCCAATTGGGACAGGGGCCAGGGGGCTACACCTTC.

The V call is TRBV14, the J call TRBJ2-3; 7 bases are a match to TRBD2. This CDR3 spans 17 amino acids. The germline V gene has CDR1 SGHDN and CDR2 FVKESK. Trimming at V came to 2 bases and at J to 2 bases, leaving 10 bases not matched to a gene. Here the CDR3 DNA reads TGTGCCAGCAGCCAATTTCGACTAGCTTCGCACACAGATACGCAGTATTTT. It yields the protein CASSQFRLASHTDTQYF.

The chain joins TRBV20-1 to TRBJ1-1, with D unresolved. This CDR3 is built from 15 residues. Germline-derived CDR1 and CDR2 are DFQATT and SNEGSKA (reference sequence). Trimming took off 0 bases at V and 1 base at J, with 12 bases between the two ends. The chain's CDR3 is CSAREYLSWNTEAFF. In DNA, the CDR3 is TGCAGTGCTAGAGAGTACCTCTCCTGGAACACTGAAGCTTTCTTT.

This clonotype was recorded a few times. This rearrangement joins TRBV29-1 to TRBJ1-1; TRBD1 matches at 7 bases. The germline V gene encodes CDR1 SQVTM and CDR2 ANQGSEA. The CDR3 is 14 amino acids. Trimming cost V 7 bases and J 3 bases; bases outside gene matches: 11. The CDR3 DNA reads as TGCAGCGCGAGACAGGGTTCTATGGACACTGAAGCTTTCTTT. Residues: CSARQGSMDTEAFF.

In this sample, this clonotype turned up many times. The chain recombines TRBV27 with TRBJ2-1; D not certain. CDR3 length: 15 residues. Looked up from germline, CDR1 is MNHEY and CDR2 is SMNVEV (reference sequence). V was pared by 2 bases and J by 0 bases, with 8 bases between. CDR3 coding DNA: TGTGCCAGCAGTTTAGCGGTCAGCTCCTACAATGAGCAGTTCTTC. Protein: CASSLAVSSYNEQFF.

J is TRBJ2-1 and V is TRBV5-4; D not certain. V dropped 0 bases and J dropped 1 base, with 8 bases sitting between them. Germline V CDR1 and CDR2: SGHNT, YYREEE (reference sequence). The CDR3 is 15 amino acids. The CDR3 bases are TGTGCCAGCAGCTTGGCCGCGGCATCCTACAATGAGCAGTTCTTC. Its translation is CASSLAAASYNEQFF. Full variable domain (missing parts from reference TRBV5-4 and TRBJ2-1): ETGVTQSPTHLIKTRGQQVTLRCSSQSGHNTVSWYQQALGQGPQFIFQYYREEENGRGNFPPRFSGLQFPNYSSELNVNALELDDSALYLCASSLAAASYNEQFFGPGTRLTVL.

The chain links TRBV7-2 to TRBJ2-3; D unclear. The CDR3 is made up of 12 amino acids. Germline assignment: CDR1 SGHTA and CDR2 FQGNSA. V shed 7 bases and J shed 2 bases, with 7 bases lying between them. The CDR3 region is CASTLDTDTQYF. CDR3 in DNA: TGTGCCAGCACCCTGGACACAGATACGCAGTATTTT.

This clonotype was detected ten times or more. This chain uses TRBV9 with TRBJ2-7, with 7 bases that match TRBD1. This CDR3 has 12 amino acids. CDR1 is SGDLS, CDR2 YYNGEE, per germline. The V gene end was trimmed by 3 bases and the J gene end by 4 bases; junction bases not matched to a gene: 1. The CDR3 reads CASSGQGYEQYF. The CDR3 region has the DNA TGTGCCAGCAGCGGACAGGGATACGAGCAGTACTTC.

A single count supports this clonotype. At one boundary the junction diverges from the germline segment, which might be a read error. This chain joins TRBV15 and TRBJ1-2; TRBD1 aligns across 11 bases. Germline CDR1 reads LNHNV; CDR2 reads YYDKDF (reference sequence). CDR3 length: 16 residues. Here the CDR3 reads CATSWEDRGLLSGYTF. In DNA form, the CDR3 reads TGCGCCACCAGCTGGGAGGACAGGGGGCTTTTGTCTGGCTACACCTTC. The full variable domain, its missing parts supplied by reference TRBV15 and TRBJ1-2, is DAMVIQNPRYQVTQFGKPVTLSCSQTLNHNVMYWYQQKSSQAPKLLFHYYDKDFNNEADTPDNFQSRRPNTSFCFLDIRSPGLGDTAMYLCATSWEDRGLLSGYTFGSGTRLTVV.

This clonotype was seen just once. The chain combines TRBV24-1 with TRBJ2-2; possibly TRBD1 for D (5 bases). The CDR3 totals 12 residues. V was shortened by 9 bases and J by 2 bases, with 6 bases between the two germline ends. The germline gives CDR1 KGHDR, CDR2 SFDVKD. This chain's CDR3 is CATQGNTGELFF. The CDR3 nucleotides read TGTGCCACCCAGGGAAACACCGGGGAGCTGTTTTTT.

This clonotype was seen a few times. This chain links TRBV5-1 with TRBJ2-6, with TRBD2 matching 10 bases. The CDR3 runs to 17 residues. CDR1 is SGHRS and CDR2 is YFSETQ in the germline V gene. The V and J ends lost 5 bases and 0 bases, in that order; junction bases with no gene match: 5. CDR3 residues: CASRPSGGFSGANVLTF. The DNA for the CDR3 is TGCGCCAGCAGGCCTAGCGGGGGTTTCTCTGGGGCCAACGTCCTGACTTTC.

This clonotype was recorded once. This CDR3 is CASSLASAHSYEQYF. The CDR3 DNA reads TGTGCCAGCAGCTTGGCCAGCGCGCACTCCTACGAGCAGTACTTC. The chain couples TRBV5-8 to TRBJ2-7; D not certain. The CDR3 contains 15 residues. V was cut by 0 bases and J by 0 bases, with 10 bases left in between. The germline V gene encodes CDR1 SGHTS and CDR2 YDEGEE.

This clonotype was seen just once. The J gene is TRBJ2-1, the V gene TRBV25-1; the D gene is possibly TRBD2 (6 bases). Judging by the DNA end, TRBJ2-7 fits better; the J call may be wrong. The V gene's germline CDR1 is MGHDK and CDR2 SYGVNS. The CDR3 is 19 amino acids. In DNA, the CDR3 is TGTGCCAGCAGTGCCCTTAGAAGGAGGGTTGGGACCCCTACGATGGAGCAGTACTTC. Translated, it gives CASSALRRRVGTPTMEQYF.